What follows describes a single T cell receptor (beta chain). Its target is not known. The data were obtained in a study of Graves' ophthalmopathy and Graves' hyperthyroidism. Study-level points and caveats: Distinction of ophthalmopathy from stable hyperthyroidism by a 13-signature model reached approximately 89% sensitivity and just under 84% specificity.

The study amplified TCR beta CDR3 regions using RNA transcripts. The authors performed first-round RT-PCR with HTBI primers and then a second-round multiplex PCR. TCRdb ran MiXCR on the multiplex PCR reads and lists one entry per CDR3 protein. The sample carries a few hundred thousand distinct CDR3 sequences, approximately 37% recorded once. In this cohort, patients with other autoimmune diseases, uncontrolled infections, pregnancy or lactation were excluded. Diagnoses were established from clinical symptoms, serum thyroxine, TRAb, thyroid ultrasound and orbital computed tomography. Source material: peripheral blood or thyroid tissue (not recorded which). The sequence was obtained from an adult man with Graves' hyperthyroidism.

The CDR3 here is CSANGGGIYGYTF. CDR3 nucleotide sequence: TGCAGTGCTAACGGGGGGGGGATCTATGGCTACACCTTC. This chain uses TRBV20-1 with TRBJ1-2; the D gene is possibly TRBD1 (5 bases). The CDR3 runs to 13 residues. The ends were cut back, 4 bases at V and 4 bases at J, with 13 bases in the middle. Germline lookup yields CDR1 DFQATT and CDR2 SNEGSKA (reference sequence).